Reported below is one TCR beta chain. Its antigen is undetermined. The CDR3 has 14 amino acids. Trimming took 0 bases from V and 5 from J, leaving 8 bases between them. CDR1 and CDR2 from the germline V gene are SGHDN and FVKESK. The sample originates from a study of cytotoxic CD8 clonotypes in ibrutinib-treated CLL. Study-wide points: Clonality was higher at baseline than in age-matched healthy donors and tracked circulating CD8+ T-cell counts.

Target depth was 1 in 200,000 to 1 in 1 million T cells, about 10x per clonotype. Repertoires were generated with immunoSEQ multiplex PCR, while TCRdb's copy carries only in-frame clones and drops some. The table records some 300,000 clones, about 77% of them present only once. This clonotype was sampled from a human donor with chronic lymphocytic leukemia. The material sequenced was PBMCs, taken before ibrutinib treatment. This chain connects TRBV14 to TRBJ2-1, with D unresolved. The CDR3 DNA reads as TGTGCCAGCAGCCAAGAACGGGCTAACAATGAGCAGTTCTTC. Translated: CASSQERANNEQFF.